This T cell receptor beta chain originates from a study of regulatory T cells in long-lasting Graves disease. Construction of the TCR beta libraries employed iRepertoire HTBI primers in conjunction with Arm-PCR of CDR3 regions. TCRdb processed the multiplex PCR reads anew with MiXCR; each CDR3 protein has one entry. The table records about half a million distinct CDR3 sequences, around 13% of them present only once. V was cut by 4 bases and J by 2 bases, with 14 bases left in between. The CDR3 is 16 residues long. Germline lookup yields CDR1 MNHEY and CDR2 SVGEGT. General observations from the study: More public clonotypes were shared by persistent patients (2,741) than by new patients (more than 950).

This sample's time point: newly diagnosed GD, antithyroid drugs for less than 3 months. The authors made the TCR library using RNA they extracted from PBMCs. This clonotype has only a few counts. Its antigen is still unknown. These data also formed part of another study, on T cells in Graves' hyperthyroidism and ophthalmopathy.

The source was peripheral blood mononuclear cells (PBMCs), collected at new diagnosis, from a patient treated with antithyroid drugs. This chain uses TRBV6-2 or TRBV6-3 with TRBJ2-2; D remains unclear. The receptor's source is a woman aged 25 to 39 with Graves disease. This chain's CDR3 is CASSSTPSVNTGELFF. DNA for the CDR3: TGTGCCAGCAGTTCCACCCCGTCAGTTAACACCGGGGAGCTGTTTTTT.